This T cell receptor beta chain was recorded in a study of human T cells and chemical hapten exposure. In TCRdb, the RACE reads were re-called with MiXCR into one record per CDR3 protein. This table has about 46,000 distinct CDR3 sequences, around 4.5% appearing once. Stated time point: healthy volunteer bleed at 2 weeks. Total RNA was isolated from whole blood that had not been fractionated. This clonotype was picked up many times. Germline-derived CDR1 and CDR2 are LNHNV and YYDKDF (reference sequence). This CDR3 is built from 17 residues. Trimming cost V 1 base and J 1 base; bases outside gene matches: 6.

The TCR sequence derives from a female donor in good health. Some clones in this sample may be carry-over from other donors' samples. The chain carries TRBV15 and TRBJ2-2, with 7 bases that match TRBD2. The specimen sequenced was whole blood. CDR3 sequence reads: CATSRGTGGRNTGELFF. The CDR3, as DNA: TGTGCCACCAGCAGAGGAACGGGGGGTCGGAACACCGGGGAGCTGTTTTTT.